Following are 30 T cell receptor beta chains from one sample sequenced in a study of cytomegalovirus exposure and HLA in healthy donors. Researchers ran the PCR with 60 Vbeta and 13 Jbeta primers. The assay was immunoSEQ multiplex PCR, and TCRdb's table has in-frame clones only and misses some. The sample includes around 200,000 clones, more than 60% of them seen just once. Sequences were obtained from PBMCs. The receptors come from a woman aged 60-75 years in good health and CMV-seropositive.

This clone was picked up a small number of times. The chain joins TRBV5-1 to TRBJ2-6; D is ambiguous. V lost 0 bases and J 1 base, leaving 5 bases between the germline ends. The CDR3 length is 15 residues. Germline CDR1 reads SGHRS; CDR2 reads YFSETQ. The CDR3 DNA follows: TGCGCCAGCAGCTTGGACCGGTCTGGGGCCAACGTCCTGACTTTC. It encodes CASSLDRSGANVLTF.

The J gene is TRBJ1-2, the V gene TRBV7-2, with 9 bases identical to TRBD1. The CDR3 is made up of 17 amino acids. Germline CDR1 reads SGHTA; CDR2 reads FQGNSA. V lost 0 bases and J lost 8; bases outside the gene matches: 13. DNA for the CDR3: TGTGCCAGCAGCTTAGCGTTGGGACAGGGCACGGCGGGAGGCTACACCTTC. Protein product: CASSLALGQGTAGGYTF.

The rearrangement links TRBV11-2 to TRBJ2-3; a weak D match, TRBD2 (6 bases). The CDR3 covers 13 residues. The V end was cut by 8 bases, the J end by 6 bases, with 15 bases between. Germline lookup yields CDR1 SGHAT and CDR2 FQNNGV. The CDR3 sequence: CASSIGGGDTQYF. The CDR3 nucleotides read TGTGCCAGCTCCATAGGCGGAGGGGATACGCAGTATTTT.

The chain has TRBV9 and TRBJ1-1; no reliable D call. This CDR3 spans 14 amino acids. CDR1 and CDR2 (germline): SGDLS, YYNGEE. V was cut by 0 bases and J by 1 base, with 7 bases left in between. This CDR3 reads CASSVEAGNTEAFF. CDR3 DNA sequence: TGTGCCAGCAGCGTAGAAGCAGGGAACACTGAAGCTTTCTTT.

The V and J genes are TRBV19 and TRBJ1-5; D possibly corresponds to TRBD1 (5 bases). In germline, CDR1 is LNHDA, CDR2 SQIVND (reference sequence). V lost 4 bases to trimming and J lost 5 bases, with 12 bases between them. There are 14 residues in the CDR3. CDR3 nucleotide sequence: TGTGCCAGTAGTACCGGACACCAAGATCAGCCCCAGCATTTT. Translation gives CASSTGHQDQPQHF. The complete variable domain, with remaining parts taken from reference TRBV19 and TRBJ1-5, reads DGGITQSPKYLFRKEGQNVTLSCEQNLNHDAMYWYRQDPGQGLRLIYYSQIVNDFQKGDIAEGYSVSREKKESFPLTVTSAQKNPTAFYLCASSTGHQDQPQHFGDGTRLSIL.

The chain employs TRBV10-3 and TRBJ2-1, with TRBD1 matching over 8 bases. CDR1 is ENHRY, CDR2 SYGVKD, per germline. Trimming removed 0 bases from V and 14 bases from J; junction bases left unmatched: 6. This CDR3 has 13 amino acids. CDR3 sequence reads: CAISESFQGAEFF. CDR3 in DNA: TGTGCCATCAGTGAGTCGTTTCAGGGGGCAGAGTTCTTC.

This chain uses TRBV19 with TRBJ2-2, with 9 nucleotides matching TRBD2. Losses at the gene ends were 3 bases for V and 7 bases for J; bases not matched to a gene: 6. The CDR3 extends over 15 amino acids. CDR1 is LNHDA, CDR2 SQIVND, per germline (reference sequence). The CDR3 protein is CASSMGSGRDGELFF. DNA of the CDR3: TGTGCCAGTAGTATGGGTAGCGGGAGAGACGGGGAGCTGTTTTTT.

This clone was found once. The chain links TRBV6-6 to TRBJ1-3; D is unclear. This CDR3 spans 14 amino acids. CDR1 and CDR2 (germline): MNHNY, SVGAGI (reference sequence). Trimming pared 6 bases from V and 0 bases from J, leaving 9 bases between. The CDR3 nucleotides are TGTGCCAGCAGCCCTGCGGCCTCTGGAAACACCATATATTTT. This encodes CASSPAASGNTIYF.

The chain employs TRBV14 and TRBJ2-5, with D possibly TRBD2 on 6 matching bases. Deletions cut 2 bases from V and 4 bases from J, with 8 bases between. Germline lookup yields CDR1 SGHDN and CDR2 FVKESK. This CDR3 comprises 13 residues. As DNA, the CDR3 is TGTGCCAGCAGCCAACCCGGGGGAGAGACCCAGTACTTC. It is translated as CASSQPGGETQYF.

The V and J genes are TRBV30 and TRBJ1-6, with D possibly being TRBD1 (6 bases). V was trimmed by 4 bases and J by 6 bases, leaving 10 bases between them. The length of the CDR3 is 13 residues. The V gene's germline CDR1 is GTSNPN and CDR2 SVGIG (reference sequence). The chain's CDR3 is CAWNRQVNSPLHF. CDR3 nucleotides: TGTGCCTGGAACCGACAGGTTAATTCACCCCTCCACTTT.

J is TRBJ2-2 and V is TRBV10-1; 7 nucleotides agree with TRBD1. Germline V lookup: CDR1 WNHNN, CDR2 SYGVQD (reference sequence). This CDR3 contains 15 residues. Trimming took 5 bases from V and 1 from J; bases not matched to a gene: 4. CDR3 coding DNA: TGCGCCAGCAGTCGGACAGGCGGGAACACCGGGGAGCTGTTTTTT. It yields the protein CASSRTGGNTGELFF.

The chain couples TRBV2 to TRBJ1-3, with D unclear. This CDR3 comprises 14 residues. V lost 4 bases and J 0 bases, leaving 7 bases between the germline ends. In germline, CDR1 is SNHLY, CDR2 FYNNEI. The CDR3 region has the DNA TGTGCCAGCAGTGTTAAGCGCTCTGGAAACACCATATATTTT. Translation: CASSVKRSGNTIYF.

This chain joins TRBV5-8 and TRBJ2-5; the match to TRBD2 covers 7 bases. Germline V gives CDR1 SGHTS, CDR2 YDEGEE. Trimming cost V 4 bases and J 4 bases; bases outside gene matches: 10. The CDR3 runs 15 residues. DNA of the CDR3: TGTGCCAGCAGCCCGGGGGGTGGGTCTGGAGAGACCCAGTACTTC. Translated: CASSPGGGSGETQYF.

The CDR3 spells CASSLAGVEQYF. In nucleotides, the CDR3 is TGTGCCAGCAGCTTAGCAGGGGTCGAGCAGTACTTC. The chain joins TRBV7-9 to TRBJ2-7; maybe TRBD1 (5 bases). CDR3 length: 12 amino acids. Trimming cost V 0 bases and J 6 bases, with 6 bases left between them. CDR1 and CDR2 (germline): SEHNR, FQNEAQ (reference sequence).

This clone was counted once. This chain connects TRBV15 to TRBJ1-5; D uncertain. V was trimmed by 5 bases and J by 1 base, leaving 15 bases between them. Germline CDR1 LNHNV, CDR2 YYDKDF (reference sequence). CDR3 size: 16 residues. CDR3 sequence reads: CATSFRLGGSNQPQHF. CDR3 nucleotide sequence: TGTGCCACCAGCTTCCGACTTGGAGGGAGCAATCAGCCCCAGCATTTT.

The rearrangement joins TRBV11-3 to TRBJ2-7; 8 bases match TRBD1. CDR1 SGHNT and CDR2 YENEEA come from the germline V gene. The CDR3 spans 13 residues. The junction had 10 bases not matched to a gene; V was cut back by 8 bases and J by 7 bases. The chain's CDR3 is CASGSDREGEQYF. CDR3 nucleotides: TGTGCCAGCGGATCGGACAGGGAAGGTGAGCAGTACTTC.

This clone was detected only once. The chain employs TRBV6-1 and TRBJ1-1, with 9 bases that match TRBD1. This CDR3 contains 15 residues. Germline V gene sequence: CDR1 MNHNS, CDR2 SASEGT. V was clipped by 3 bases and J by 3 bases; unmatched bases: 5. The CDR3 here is CASSEWTGVHTEAFF. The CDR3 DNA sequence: TGTGCCAGCAGTGAGTGGACAGGGGTACACACTGAAGCTTTCTTT.

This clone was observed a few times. The CDR3: CASSESNSLGSEQFF. CDR3 coding DNA: TGCGCCAGCAGTGAGTCGAACTCTTTGGGCAGCGAGCAGTTCTTC. The V and J genes are TRBV10-1 and TRBJ2-1; D is undetermined. The CDR3 spans 15 residues. The V and J ends lost 0 bases and 10 bases respectively, with 16 bases between them. CDR1 and CDR2 (germline): WNHNN, SYGVQD (reference sequence).

The CDR3 here is CASSRTGLGYGYTF. The CDR3 bases are TGTGCCAGCAGTCGAACAGGGTTAGGGTATGGCTACACCTTC. The J gene is TRBJ1-2, the V gene TRBV25-1; TRBD1 might be the D (6 bases). The V and J ends lost 5 bases and 5 bases respectively, with 15 bases between them. The CDR3 extends over 14 amino acids. From germline, CDR1 is MGHDK and CDR2 SYGVNS.

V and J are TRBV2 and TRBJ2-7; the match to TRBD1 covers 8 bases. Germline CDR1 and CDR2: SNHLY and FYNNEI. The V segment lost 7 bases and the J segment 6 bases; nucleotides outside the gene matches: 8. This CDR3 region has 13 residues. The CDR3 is CASTLGQGAEQYF. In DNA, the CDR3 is TGTGCCAGCACCCTCGGTCAGGGGGCCGAGCAGTACTTC.

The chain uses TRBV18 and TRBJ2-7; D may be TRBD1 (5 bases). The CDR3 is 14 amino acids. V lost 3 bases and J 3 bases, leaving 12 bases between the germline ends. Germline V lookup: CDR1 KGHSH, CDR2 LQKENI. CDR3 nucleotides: TGTGCCAGCTCACCCACCACAGGTTTCTACGAGCAGTACTTC. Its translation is CASSPTTGFYEQYF.

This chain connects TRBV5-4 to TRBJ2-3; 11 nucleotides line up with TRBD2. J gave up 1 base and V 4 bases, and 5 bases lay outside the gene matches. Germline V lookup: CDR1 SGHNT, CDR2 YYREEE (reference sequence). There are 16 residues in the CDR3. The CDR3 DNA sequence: TGTGCCAGCAGCCCGACTAGCGGGGAAGGCACAGATACGCAGTATTTT. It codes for CASSPTSGEGTDTQYF.

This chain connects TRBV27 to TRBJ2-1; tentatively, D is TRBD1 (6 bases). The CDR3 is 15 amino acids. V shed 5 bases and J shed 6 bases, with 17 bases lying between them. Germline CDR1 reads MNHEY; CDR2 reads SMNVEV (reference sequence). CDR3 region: CASSPGTPYANEQFF. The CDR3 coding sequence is TGTGCCAGCAGTCCCGGGACACCCTACGCCAATGAGCAGTTCTTC.

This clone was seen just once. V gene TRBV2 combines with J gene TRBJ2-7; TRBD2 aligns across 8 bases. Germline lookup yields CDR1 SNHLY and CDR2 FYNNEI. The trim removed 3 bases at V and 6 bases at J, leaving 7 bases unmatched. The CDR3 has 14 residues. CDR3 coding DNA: TGTGCCAGCAGTGACCGGACTAGCAGGGTCGAGCAGTACTTC. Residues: CASSDRTSRVEQYF.

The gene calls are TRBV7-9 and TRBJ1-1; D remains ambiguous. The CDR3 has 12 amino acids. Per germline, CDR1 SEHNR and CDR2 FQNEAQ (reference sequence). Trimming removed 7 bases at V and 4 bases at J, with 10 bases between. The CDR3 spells CASTPLVTEAFF. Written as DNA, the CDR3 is TGTGCCAGCACCCCTCTCGTCACTGAAGCTTTCTTT.

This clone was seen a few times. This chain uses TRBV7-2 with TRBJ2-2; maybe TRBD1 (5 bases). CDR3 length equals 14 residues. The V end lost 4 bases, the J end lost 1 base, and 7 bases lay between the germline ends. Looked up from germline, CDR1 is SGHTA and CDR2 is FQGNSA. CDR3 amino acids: CASSSGWNTGELFF. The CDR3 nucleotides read TGTGCCAGCAGCTCAGGGTGGAACACCGGGGAGCTGTTTTTT.

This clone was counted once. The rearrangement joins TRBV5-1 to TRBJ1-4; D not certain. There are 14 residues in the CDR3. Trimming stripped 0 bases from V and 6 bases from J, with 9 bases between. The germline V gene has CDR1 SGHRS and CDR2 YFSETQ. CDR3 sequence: CASSLDHYDEKLFF. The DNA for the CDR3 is TGCGCCAGCAGCTTGGATCACTACGATGAAAAACTGTTTTTT. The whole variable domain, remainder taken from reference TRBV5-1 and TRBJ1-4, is KAGVTQTPRYLIKTRGQQVTLSCSPISGHRSVSWYQQTPGQGLQFLFEYFSETQRNKGNFPGRFSGRQFSNSRSEMNVSTLELGDSALYLCASSLDHYDEKLFFGSGTQLSVL.

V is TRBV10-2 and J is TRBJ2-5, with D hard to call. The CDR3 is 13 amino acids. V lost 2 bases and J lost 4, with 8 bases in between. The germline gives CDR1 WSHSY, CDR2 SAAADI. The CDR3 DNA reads TGCGCCAGCAGTGAGACAGTACTAGAGACCCAGTACTTC. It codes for CASSETVLETQYF.

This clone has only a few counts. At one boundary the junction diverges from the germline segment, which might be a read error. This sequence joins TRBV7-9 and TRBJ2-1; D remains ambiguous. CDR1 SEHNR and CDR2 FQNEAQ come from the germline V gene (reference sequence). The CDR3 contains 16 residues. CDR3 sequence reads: CSSSLMAAPSYNEQFF. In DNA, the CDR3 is TGTTCCAGCAGCTTAATGGCGGCACCCTCCTACAATGAGCAGTTCTTC. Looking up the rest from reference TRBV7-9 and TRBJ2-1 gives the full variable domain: DTGVSQNPRHKITKRGQNVTFRCDPISEHNRLYWYRQTLGQGPEFLTYFQNEAQLEKSRLLSDRFSAERPKGSFSTLEIQRTEQGDSAMYLCSSSLMAAPSYNEQFFGPGTRLTVL.

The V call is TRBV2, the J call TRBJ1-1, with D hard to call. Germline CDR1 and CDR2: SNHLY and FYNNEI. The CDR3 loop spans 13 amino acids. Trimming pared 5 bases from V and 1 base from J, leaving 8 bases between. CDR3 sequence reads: CASSYSPNTEAFF. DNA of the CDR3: TGTGCCAGCAGTTACTCACCGAACACTGAAGCTTTCTTT.